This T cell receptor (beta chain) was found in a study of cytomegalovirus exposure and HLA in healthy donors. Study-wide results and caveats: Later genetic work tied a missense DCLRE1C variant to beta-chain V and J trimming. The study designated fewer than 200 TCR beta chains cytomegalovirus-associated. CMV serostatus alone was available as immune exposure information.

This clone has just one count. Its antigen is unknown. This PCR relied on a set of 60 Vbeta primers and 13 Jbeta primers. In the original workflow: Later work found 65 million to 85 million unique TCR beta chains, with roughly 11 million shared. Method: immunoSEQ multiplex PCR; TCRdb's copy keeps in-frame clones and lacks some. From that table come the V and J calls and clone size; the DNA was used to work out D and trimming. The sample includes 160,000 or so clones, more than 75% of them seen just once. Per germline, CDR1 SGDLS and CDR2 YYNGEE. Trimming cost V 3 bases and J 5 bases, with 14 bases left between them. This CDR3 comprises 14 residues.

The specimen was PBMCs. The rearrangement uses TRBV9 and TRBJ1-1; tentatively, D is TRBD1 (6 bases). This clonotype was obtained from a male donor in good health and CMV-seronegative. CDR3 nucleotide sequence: TGTGCCAGCAGCGAGGGGGGGGCTTATACTGAAGCTTTCTTT. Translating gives CASSEGGAYTEAFF.